These T cell receptor beta chains were read from a single sample in a study of CD8+CD57+ T cells in acquired aplastic anemia. Each CDR3 protein is one row after TCRdb ran MiXCR on the reads. Of fewer than 250,000 distinct CDR3 sequences listed, approximately 50% are singletons. The sample comprised sorted CD4+, CD8+, or CD8+CD57+ T cells (not recorded which) from PBMCs. The receptors stem from a human donor with aplastic anemia. CDR3s leave out the opening cysteine and the closing phenylalanine or tryptophan. Expanded clones get a size class; other rows say once, few or many, or leave the size out.

J: TRBJ1-2
size: few
V: TRBV5-1
CDR3: ASSSRGGGYT

J: TRBJ1-1
size: few
V: TRBV19
CDR3: ASSLTGKTTEAF

J: TRBJ2-7
size: -
V: TRBV4-1
CDR3: ASSPLDSTRLYEQY

J: TRBJ1-6
size: -
V: TRBV7-2
CDR3: ASSSRPGANNSPLH

J: TRBJ1-2
size: -
V: TRBV29-1
CDR3: SIGDRGTYGYT

J: TRBJ2-7
size: many
V: TRBV7-9
CDR3: ASSPSPDPYEQY

J: TRBJ2-3
size: few
V: TRBV9
CDR3: ASSPTQY

J: TRBJ2-7
size: -
V: TRBV29-1
CDR3: SALTDDKRGGDYEQC

J: TRBJ1-1
size: -
V: TRBV13
CDR3: ASRRGGGRTEAF

J: TRBJ2-7
size: many
V: TRBV13
CDR3: ASSSDRAYEQY

J: TRBJ1-1
size: -
V: TRBV7-9
CDR3: ASSSQGEAF

J: TRBJ2-7
size: -
V: TRBV9
CDR3: ASTEFYEQY

J: TRBJ1-2
size: -
V: TRBV10-3
CDR3: AVKTGTYSTRST

J: TRBJ2-7
size: -
V: TRBV9
CDR3: ASSLRGGDEQY

J: TRBJ2-5
size: -
V: TRBV15
CDR3: ATSKGLAGGETQY

J: TRBJ1-2
size: few
V: TRBV4-1
CDR3: ASSERQGVVYGYT

J: TRBJ2-3
size: -
V: TRBV10-3
CDR3: ASVMDDTQY

J: TRBJ1-6
size: many
V: TRBV6-1
CDR3: ASSDAVSSYNSPLH

J: TRBJ2-2
size: -
V: TRBV27
CDR3: ASSLTATGELF

J: TRBJ2-3
size: -
V: TRBV3-1
CDR3: ASSGVGEPLTDTQY

J: TRBJ1-1
size: -
V: TRBV7-9
CDR3: ASSTLTGVTEAF

J: TRBJ2-1
size: many
V: TRBV13
CDR3: ASSERRTSPNDEQF

J: TRBJ2-7
size: -
V: TRBV30
CDR3: AWSWGRSYEQY

J: TRBJ2-1
size: many
V: TRBV10-2
CDR3: ASRPGLAGGEQF

J: TRBJ2-3
size: many
V: TRBV6-6
CDR3: ASRLSSAYTDTQY

J: TRBJ2-4
size: many
V: TRBV4-3
CDR3: ASSQDSSGGTIQY

J: TRBJ2-1
size: many
V: TRBV25-1
CDR3: ASSETGGSYNEQF

J: TRBJ2-7
size: -
V: TRBV18
CDR3: ASSPVTYEQY

J: TRBJ1-2
size: -
V: TRBV27
CDR3: ASSQPGTYGYT

J: TRBJ2-3
size: -
V: TRBV27
CDR3: ASSLNRGGDTQY

J: TRBJ1-2
size: -
V: TRBV5-6
CDR3: ASSLWSVYGGGYT

J: TRBJ2-7
size: many
V: TRBV19
CDR3: ASSIRQGAYYEQY

J: TRBJ2-7
size: -
V: TRBV5-6
CDR3: AWRGGAGAFDEQY

J: TRBJ2-1
size: many
V: TRBV10-3
CDR3: AIRTSGNNEQF

J: TRBJ1-2
size: few
V: TRBV5-1
CDR3: ASSLVGRGGYT

J: TRBJ2-7
size: few
V: TRBV27
CDR3: ASSYGEDEQY

J: TRBJ2-2
size: -
V: TRBV6-5
CDR3: ASSPLSSGRYTGELF

J: TRBJ1-2
size: -
V: TRBV15
CDR3: ATSRETAGTRRPTNYGYT

J: TRBJ2-7
size: many
V: TRBV7-9
CDR3: ASSLGERQGPTYEQY

J: TRBJ2-1
size: many
V: TRBV20-1
CDR3: SARDPGTDNEQF

J: TRBJ1-6
size: many
V: TRBV20-1
CDR3: SARVPGWVSYNSPLH

J: TRBJ2-7
size: -
V: TRBV7-2
CDR3: ASSFSLGQGAGEQY

J: TRBJ1-2
size: many
V: TRBV7-8
CDR3: ASSSPRSDGYT

J: TRBJ2-7
size: -
V: TRBV7-9
CDR3: ASSTGQHSYEQY

J: TRBJ2-3
size: few
V: TRBV20-1
CDR3: SARGASMADTQY

J: TRBJ2-3
size: many
V: TRBV6-4
CDR3: ASSDAWRQGATDTQY

J: TRBJ1-6
size: many
V: TRBV20-1
CDR3: SARRQHNSPLH

J: TRBJ2-7
size: many
V: TRBV5-1
CDR3: ASSLDRGSEQY

J: TRBJ2-7
size: many
V: TRBV7-6
CDR3: ASSLSVTASYEQY